This entry is about one T cell receptor beta chain. The germline CDR1 and CDR2 sequences are KGHSH and LQKENI. With V trimmed by 3 bases and J by 3 bases, 3 bases remained unmatched. The CDR3 runs to 15 residues. The sample belongs to a study of PD-L1 blockade in urothelial cancer. Across the whole study: Researchers found blood samples held a median of 141,255 T cells.

Sequencing used immunoSEQ multiplex PCR; TCRdb keeps in-frame clones, though not all of them. The repertoire consists of tens of thousands of clones, with around 90% occurring once and the leading ten covering around 1.7%. The time point denotes: pretreatment peripheral blood. The patients' disease, urothelial carcinoma, was locally advanced or metastatic. This receptor was taken from a man in his 60s with urothelial cancer. Source: PBMCs, taken around atezolizumab (anti-PD-L1) treatment. The V gene is TRBV18, the J gene TRBJ2-1; the match to TRBD1 covers 9 bases. This CDR3 is CASSPMTGGYNEQFF. The CDR3 DNA follows: TGTGCCAGCTCACCGATGACAGGGGGCTACAATGAGCAGTTCTTC. The full variable domain, with the rest looked up from reference TRBV18 and TRBJ2-1, is NAGVMQNPRHLVRRRGQEARLRCSPMKGHSHVYWYRQLPEEGLKFMVYLQKENIIDESGMPKERFSAEFPKEGPSILRIQQVVRGDSAAYFCASSPMTGGYNEQFFGPGTRLTVL.